These 18 T cell receptor beta chains originate from one sample sequenced in a study of blood T cell repertoires in COVID-19. Profiled with immunoSEQ multiplex PCR; TCRdb holds only in-frame clones, not every one. The sample has approximately 49,000 clones, 80% to 85% seen once. The sample was peripheral blood. Every receptor here comes from a woman of 80 years or more with COVID-19, enrolled during active disease.

This clone has more than one count but fewer than ten. This sequence joins TRBV30 and TRBJ1-5; 9 bases fit TRBD1. This CDR3 has 14 amino acids. Germline CDR1 reads GTSNPN; CDR2 reads SVGIG (reference sequence). The V and J ends lost 2 bases and 4 bases, in that order; junction bases with no gene match: 3. Here the CDR3 reads CAWSMGQGNQPQHF. The DNA of the CDR3 is TGTGCCTGGAGTATGGGACAGGGAAATCAGCCCCAGCATTTT.

This clone was recorded a few times. V and J are TRBV20-1 and TRBJ2-1, with 8 bases aligning to TRBD2. Looked up from germline, CDR1 is DFQATT and CDR2 is SNEGSKA (reference sequence). The CDR3 runs 14 residues. The V segment lost 3 bases and the J segment 6 bases; nucleotides outside the gene matches: 7. The CDR3: CSASFGRGGNEQFF. In DNA, the CDR3 is TGCAGTGCTAGTTTTGGTCGGGGGGGCAATGAGCAGTTCTTC.

The chain has TRBV2 and TRBJ1-5; D gene unclear. The CDR3 length is 17 residues. V lost 1 base and J 6 bases, leaving 19 bases between the germline ends. Germline CDR1 is SNHLY and CDR2 is FYNNEI. CDR3 sequence reads: CASSEGAAVGFGQPQHF. CDR3 bases: TGTGCCAGCAGTGAAGGTGCAGCCGTGGGCTTTGGTCAGCCCCAGCATTTT.

A few counts support this clone. The chain recombines TRBV6-5 with TRBJ1-2, with TRBD1 matching 8 bases. Germline CDR1 reads MNHEY; CDR2 reads SVGAGI. V trimming: 2 bases; J trimming: 9 bases; junction bases outside the gene matches: 2. The CDR3 has 12 amino acids. The CDR3, as DNA: TGTGCCAGCAGTTACCGACAGGGGCGCTACACCTTC. It translates to CASSYRQGRYTF.

The V gene is TRBV7-2, the J gene TRBJ1-6; 7 bases align to TRBD1. Losses at the gene ends were 5 bases for V and 7 bases for J; bases not matched to a gene: 8. Germline CDR1 and CDR2: SGHTA and FQGNSA. CDR3 length: 15 residues. In DNA, the CDR3 is TGTGCCAGCAGCATGAGACAGGGTGTCAATTCACCCCTCCACTTT. It codes for CASSMRQGVNSPLHF. Full variable domain (missing parts from reference TRBV7-2 and TRBJ1-6): GAGVSQSPSNKVTEKGKDVELRCDPISGHTALYWYRQSLGQGLEFLIYFQGNSAPDKSGLPSDRFSAERTGGSVSTLTIQRTQQEDSAVYLCASSMRQGVNSPLHFGNGTRLTVT.

The chain joins TRBV3-1 (or the pseudogene TRBV3-2) to TRBJ2-2; 11 nucleotides line up with TRBD2. The trim removed 3 bases at V and 4 bases at J, leaving 10 bases unmatched. The CDR3 has 18 amino acids. The germline V gene encodes CDR1 LGHDT and CDR2 YNNKEL (reference sequence). CDR3 sequence: CASSQALAGGPGTGELFF. The CDR3 region has the DNA TGTGCCAGCAGCCAGGCCTTAGCGGGAGGGCCGGGCACCGGGGAGCTGTTTTTT.

The chain combines TRBV11-3 with TRBJ2-2, with 10 positions matching TRBD1. V dropped 5 bases and J dropped 4; count of bases not matched to a gene: 10. The CDR3 is 17 amino acids. In germline, CDR1 is SGHNT, CDR2 YENEEA. Here the CDR3 reads CASSAARQGAGTGELFF. The CDR3 DNA follows: TGTGCCAGCAGCGCCGCTAGACAGGGGGCTGGCACCGGGGAGCTGTTTTTT.

The V call is TRBV19, the J call TRBJ2-6; 8 bases are a match to TRBD1. The CDR3 length is 17 residues. Germline CDR1 and CDR2: LNHDA and SQIVND (reference sequence). V shed 5 bases, J shed 0 bases, and the junction held 6 bases outside the gene matches. CDR3 sequence reads: CASSDDRGLSGANVLTF. CDR3 coding DNA: TGTGCCAGTAGTGATGACAGGGGCCTCTCTGGGGCCAACGTCCTGACTTTC.

The chain couples TRBV30 to TRBJ2-1, with unresolved D. Germline-derived CDR1 and CDR2 are GTSNPN and SVGIG (reference sequence). Trimming removed 4 bases at V and 5 bases at J, with 12 bases between. The CDR3 extends over 13 amino acids. This CDR3 is CAWNQQENNEQFF. For the CDR3, the DNA is TGTGCCTGGAACCAGCAGGAAAACAATGAGCAGTTCTTC.

The chain has TRBV30 and TRBJ2-7; 8 bases align to TRBD1. J lost 6 bases, V lost 5 bases, and 15 bases had no gene match. The CDR3 covers 15 residues. The V gene's germline CDR1 is GTSNPN and CDR2 SVGIG (reference sequence). CDR3 sequence (DNA): TGTGCCTGGGAGACCGGGACAGGAGTTTTTATCGAGCAGTACTTC. Its protein product is CAWETGTGVFIEQYF.

V is TRBV7-6 and J is TRBJ2-7; 9 positions agree with TRBD1. V was clipped by 3 bases and J by 7 bases; unmatched bases: 10. This CDR3 has 15 residues. Germline CDR1 is SGHVS and CDR2 is FNYEAQ. The CDR3 region is CASSLLQGAFREQYF. In DNA, the CDR3 is TGTGCCAGCAGCTTGTTACAGGGGGCTTTTCGGGAGCAGTACTTC.

The chain carries TRBV29-1 and TRBJ2-2, with 9 bases fitting TRBD2. With 4 bases clipped from V and 4 bases from J, the junction kept 4 bases outside the gene matches. Germline V gene lookup returns CDR1 SQVTM and CDR2 ANQGSEA. The CDR3 consists of 14 residues. This CDR3 is CSVAETSGTGELFF. The DNA for the CDR3 is TGCAGCGTTGCTGAGACTAGCGGCACCGGGGAGCTGTTTTTT.

The rearrangement uses TRBV12-3 or TRBV12-4 and TRBJ1-5; no reliable D call. V lost 3 bases and J 5 bases, leaving 5 bases between the germline ends. This CDR3 is built from 12 residues. The CDR3 is CASSLGDQPQHF. The CDR3 bases are TGTGCCAGCAGTTTGGGAGATCAGCCCCAGCATTTT.

The chain links TRBV7-8 to TRBJ2-7; 13 bases align to TRBD2. The germline V gene encodes CDR1 SGHVS and CDR2 FQNEAQ. The CDR3 contains 15 residues. V was pared by 5 bases and J by 6 bases, with 7 bases of the junction left unmatched. Here the CDR3 DNA reads TGTGCCAGCAGCCCCACTAGCGGGAGGGCTGGCGAGCAGTACTTC. Amino acids: CASSPTSGRAGEQYF.

This chain joins TRBV2 and TRBJ2-7; the match to TRBD2 covers 10 bases. The CDR3 extends over 13 amino acids. CDR1 is SNHLY, CDR2 FYNNEI, per germline. The trim removed 5 bases at V and 3 bases at J, leaving 1 base unmatched. CDR3 protein: CASSSGRVYEQYF. The CDR3 nucleotides are TGTGCCAGCAGTAGCGGGAGGGTCTACGAGCAGTACTTC. Combining the CDR3 with reference TRBV2 and TRBJ2-7 gives the whole variable domain EPEVTQTPSHQVTQMGQEVILRCVPISNHLYFYWYRQILGQKVEFLVSFYNNEISEKSEIFDDQFSVERPDGSNFTLKIRSTKLEDSAMYFCASSSGRVYEQYFGPGTRLTVT.

This clone showed up just a few times. The gene calls are TRBV28 and TRBJ1-6, with unresolved D. The CDR3 contains 14 residues. In germline, CDR1 is MDHEN, CDR2 SYDVKM. V was trimmed by 6 bases and J by 8 bases, leaving 14 bases between them. CDR3 coding DNA: TGTGCCAGCAGCCCCAGAGGTATGCATTCACCCCTCCACTTT. It is translated as CASSPRGMHSPLHF.

The chain is built from TRBV13 and TRBJ2-3, with 7 bases lining up with TRBD2. V gave up 1 base and J gave up 3 bases; unmatched junction bases: 7. This CDR3 region has 16 residues. Per the germline V gene, CDR1 is PRHDT and CDR2 is FYEKMQ (reference sequence). As DNA, the CDR3 is TGTGCCAGCAGCTTAGTGGGCGGGAGAGGAACAGATACGCAGTATTTT. Its translation is CASSLVGGRGTDTQYF.

The V and J genes are TRBV18 and TRBJ1-3; no reliable D call. Germline lookup yields CDR1 KGHSH and CDR2 LQKENI. The length of the CDR3 is 15 residues. V lost 3 bases to trimming and J lost 0 bases, with 9 bases between them. CDR3 protein: CASSPATVSGNTIYF. CDR3 DNA: TGTGCCAGCTCACCTGCAACAGTCTCTGGAAACACCATATATTTT.